These T cell receptor beta chains were read from a single sample in a study of CD8+ T cells in alopecia areata. Here immunoSEQ multiplex PCR was the method, and the copy in TCRdb shows in-frame clones only, minus some. The profile shows 180,000 or so clones, about 55% of them singletons. Material: CD8+ T cells sorted from blood, obtained at week 24, from a patient treated with tofacitinib. The receptor set was obtained from a human donor with alopecia areata. The conserved cysteine and the conserved F or W are not part of the CDR3 here. Each record gives: J gene, clone size, V gene, CDR3 protein. Some rows have no size entry. The others give once, few or many, or a class for an expanded clone.

>TRBJ2-2|once|TRBV6-5
ASSYSTTTGELF
>TRBJ2-7|.|TRBV4-2
ASSSSSGGSYEQY
>TRBJ2-5|few|TRBV27
ASSPLSREQETQY
>TRBJ2-6|.|TRBV13
ASTSGAGANVLT
>TRBJ1-1|.|TRBV30
AWSVVSNTEAF
>TRBJ2-2|.|TRBV4-3
ASSQEATANTGELF
>TRBJ1-6|few|TRBV7-9
ASSSGGANSPLH
>TRBJ2-1|once|TRBV30
AWSPGQGPNEQF
>TRBJ1-1|few|TRBV30
AWSVSSNTEAF
>TRBJ2-1|.|TRBV29-1
SVEGASGGNNEQF
>TRBJ2-7|.|TRBV4-3
ASSQYRGTYEQY
>TRBJ1-4|.|TRBV30
AHHSDRGDEKLF
>TRBJ1-2|once|TRBV30
AWSAASGGGYT
>TRBJ2-2|few|TRBV13
ASSIRSDYILTGELF
>TRBJ2-1|few|TRBV2
ASRPGQIHNEQF
>TRBJ1-1|.|TRBV13
ASSLITHNTEAF
>TRBJ1-1|few|TRBV4-1
ASSHGGRKAF
>TRBJ1-2|.|TRBV30
AWSGQVGSIGYT
>TRBJ2-5|.|TRBV7-3
ASSLGSQETQY
>TRBJ2-1|few|TRBV27
ASSLWGTSSYNEQF
>TRBJ1-1|.|TRBV6-1
ASSESELNREGPEGGF
>TRBJ1-2|.|TRBV13
ASGLGDGYT
>TRBJ2-7|once|TRBV7-2
ASSSAYRGTYEQY
>TRBJ1-5|few|TRBV7-2
ASSLGRRQGRNQPQH
>TRBJ1-1|.|TRBV30
AWREQGRGTEAF
>TRBJ2-6|.|TRBV7-8
ASSFPRSIAGANVLT
>TRBJ1-6|once|TRBV30
AWKKDNNSPLH
>TRBJ1-1|once|TRBV25-1
ASGEDTEAF
>TRBJ2-3|few|TRBV9
ASSVVQVTDTQY
>TRBJ2-3|few|TRBV10-3
AIRGSTDTQY
>TRBJ2-2|few|TRBV4-1
ASSQAGSGELF